The 16 T cell receptor beta chains reported below all come from one sample, sequenced in a study of regulatory T cells in long-lasting Graves disease. The time point: newly diagnosed GD, antithyroid drugs for less than 3 months. Extracted RNA from PBMCs served as the source of the TCR library. With iRepertoire HTBI primers and Arm-PCR of CDR3 regions, TCR beta libraries were built. TCRdb reprocessed the multiplex PCR reads with MiXCR, giving one entry per CDR3 protein. The sample lists 300,000 to 400,000 distinct CDR3 sequences, 15% to 20% seen once, with around 37% in the top ten. The sequenced sample was peripheral blood mononuclear cells (PBMCs), obtained at new diagnosis, from a patient treated with antithyroid drugs. Receptor source: a female donor with Graves disease.

Regarding this clonotype: A read error is likely here: a far larger clone is one base away. The chain employs TRBV11-2 and TRBJ2-7; D not resolved. Germline V CDR1 and CDR2: SGHAT, FQNNGV. The ends were cut back, 1 base at V and 7 bases at J, with 8 bases in the middle. This CDR3 is built from 12 residues. The CDR3 sequence: CASSLVLNEQYF. CDR3 bases: TGTGCCAGCAGCTTAGTTTTGAATGAGCAGTACTTC. Full variable domain (rest looked up from reference TRBV11-2 and TRBJ2-7): EAGVAQSPRYKIIEKRQSVAFWCNPISGHATLYWYQQILGQGPKLLIQFQNNGVVDDSQLPKDRFSAERLKGVDSTLKIQPAKLEDSAVYLCASSLVLNEQYFGPGTRLTVT.

This clonotype has a count of ten or more. V usage is TRBV6-5 and J usage is TRBJ2-3, with 10 positions matching TRBD2. Unmatched junction bases numbered 12, after V lost 0 bases and J lost 6 bases. Germline values: CDR1 MNHEY, CDR2 SVGAGI. The CDR3 runs to 18 residues. The CDR3 here is CASSYSKGASGSRDTQYF. Here the CDR3 DNA reads TGTGCCAGCAGTTACTCAAAAGGGGCTAGCGGGAGCCGGGATACGCAGTATTTT.

This clonotype was found many times. As DNA, the CDR3 is TGTGCCTGGAGGGGACTTATGAACACTGAAGCTTTCTTT. This codes for CAWRGLMNTEAFF. This chain connects TRBV30 to TRBJ1-1; D perhaps matches TRBD1 (5 bases). Trimming took 3 bases from V and 0 from J, leaving 8 bases between them. The germline V gene encodes CDR1 GTSNPN and CDR2 SVGIG (reference sequence). This CDR3 region has 13 residues.

In its sample, this clonotype was seen many times. V usage is TRBV4-2 and J usage is TRBJ1-1, with a possible D match to TRBD1 (5 bases). Trimming left V 0 bases short and J 3 bases short, with 14 bases between. Germline V lookup: CDR1 LGHNA, CDR2 YNFKEQ. The CDR3 length is 16 residues. CDR3 nucleotide sequence: TGTGCCAGCAGCCAAGATGGGGCAGGGTGGGACACTGAAGCTTTCTTT. The encoded protein is CASSQDGAGWDTEAFF.

This clonotype occurred many times. This chain joins TRBV29-1 and TRBJ2-5; the match to TRBD1 covers 10 bases. The V gene end was trimmed by 2 bases and the J gene end by 5 bases; junction bases not matched to a gene: 8. The CDR3 runs to 15 residues. CDR1 and CDR2 (germline): SQVTM, ANQGSEA. The CDR3 loop is CSVERGQGRAETQYF. In DNA, the CDR3 is TGCAGCGTTGAACGGGGACAGGGGAGGGCCGAGACCCAGTACTTC.

The rearrangement joins TRBV4-1 to TRBJ2-1; 8 bases are shared with TRBD2. The germline CDR1 and CDR2 sequences are MGHRA and YSYEKL. The CDR3 totals 17 residues. V lost 2 bases to trimming and J lost 4 bases; unmatched junction nucleotides: 10. The chain's CDR3 is CASSQWLKREIYNEQFF. The CDR3 region has the DNA TGCGCCAGCAGCCAATGGCTGAAGCGGGAGATTTACAATGAGCAGTTCTTC.

This clonotype occurred many times. The gene calls are TRBV12-3 or TRBV12-4 and TRBJ1-1; the D is unclear. This CDR3 contains 13 residues. V was shortened by 7 bases and J by 5 bases, with 14 bases between the two germline ends. The CDR3 region is CASKIGWGTEAFF. DNA for the CDR3: TGTGCCAGCAAAATAGGATGGGGAACTGAAGCTTTCTTT.

There are many counts of this clonotype. The chain combines TRBV6-1 with TRBJ2-1; 10 bases are shared with TRBD2. CDR3 length equals 16 residues. CDR1 MNHNS and CDR2 SASEGT come from the germline V gene. The ends lost 5 bases at V and 7 bases at J; junction bases unmatched: 11. The CDR3 bases are TGTGCCAGCAGTCTTAAGAGCGGGAGGGGCAGGAATGAGCAGTTCTTC. It specifies CASSLKSGRGRNEQFF.

This clonotype appeared many times. The CDR3 nucleotides are TGTGCCTGGAAGGTAGGATTATCCGGGGAGCTGTTTTTT. This sequence encodes CAWKVGLSGELFF. The chain is built from TRBV30 and TRBJ2-2; no firm D call. CDR1 and CDR2 from the germline V gene are GTSNPN and SVGIG (reference sequence). Trimming took off 4 bases at V and 6 bases at J, with 12 bases between the two ends. The CDR3 loop spans 13 amino acids.

The table lists this clonotype with many counts. This chain joins TRBV15 and TRBJ1-5; D unclear. Germline CDR1 LNHNV, CDR2 YYDKDF (reference sequence). V lost 0 bases, J lost 6 bases, and 15 bases lay in between. This CDR3 is built from 16 residues. CDR3 amino acids: CATSRDWFNEGQPQHF. CDR3 DNA: TGTGCCACCAGCAGAGATTGGTTTAACGAAGGTCAGCCCCAGCATTTT.

This clonotype was seen only a few times. The chain combines TRBV20-1 with TRBJ1-1; D may be TRBD1 (6 bases). Trimming stripped 0 bases from V and 3 bases from J, with 8 bases between. This CDR3 is built from 13 residues. Germline V CDR1 and CDR2: DFQATT, SNEGSKA (reference sequence). The CDR3 reads CSARDAGDTEAFF. CDR3 coding DNA: TGCAGTGCTAGAGATGCAGGGGACACTGAAGCTTTCTTT.

This clonotype was detected many times. The rearrangement uses TRBV2 and TRBJ1-5; no clear D. The CDR3 has 14 residues. The germline V and J ends were trimmed by 3 bases and 4 bases, with 10 bases remaining between them. CDR1 and CDR2 (germline): SNHLY, FYNNEI. The DNA for the CDR3 is TGTGCCAGCAGTGATGACGCGGTGAATCAGCCCCAGCATTTT. It encodes CASSDDAVNQPQHF. Based on the CDR3 plus reference TRBV2 and TRBJ1-5, the full variable domain is EPEVTQTPSHQVTQMGQEVILRCVPISNHLYFYWYRQILGQKVEFLVSFYNNEISEKSEIFDDQFSVERPDGSNFTLKIRSTKLEDSAMYFCASSDDAVNQPQHFGDGTRLSIL.

A few counts support this clonotype. The chain employs TRBV7-8 and TRBJ2-3; D ambiguous. V lost 3 bases and J 0 bases, leaving 7 bases between the germline ends. The germline gives CDR1 SGHVS, CDR2 FQNEAQ. The CDR3 contains 14 residues. The CDR3: CASSFQVSTDTQYF. As DNA, the CDR3 is TGTGCCAGCAGCTTCCAGGTTAGCACAGATACGCAGTATTTT.

This clonotype was counted ten times or more. This chain uses TRBV15 with TRBJ2-1; TRBD2 matches 9 bases. After removal of 7 bases from V and 6 bases from J, the junction contained 13 bases not matched to a gene. Looked up from germline, CDR1 is LNHNV and CDR2 is YYDKDF (reference sequence). The CDR3 is 16 amino acids. The CDR3 here is CATTASWREGGNEQFF. DNA of the CDR3: TGTGCCACCACGGCGAGTTGGCGGGAGGGAGGCAATGAGCAGTTCTTC.

As concerns this clonotype: A much larger clone sits a single nucleotide away, making a read error possible. The V gene is TRBV5-1, the J gene TRBJ2-2, with 10 bases lining up with TRBD2. CDR1 and CDR2 (germline): SGHRS, YFSETQ. The CDR3 is made up of 14 amino acids. Germline trimming cut 7 bases from V and 4 bases from J; bases unmatched to any gene: 4. As DNA, the CDR3 is TGCGCCAGCGGGGGACTAGCGTGCACCGGGGAGCTGTTTTTT. It yields the protein CASGGLACTGELFF.

With regard to this clonotype: It may be a read error: a sequence one base away is much more abundant. The rearrangement links TRBV28 to TRBJ2-7, with D perhaps matching TRBD1 or TRBD2 (7 bases each). Trimming cost V 4 bases and J 7 bases, with 20 bases left between them. The CDR3 is 15 residues long. The germline gives CDR1 MDHEN, CDR2 SYDVKM. The CDR3 DNA reads TGTGCCAGCAGTTACCAGGGGGGGTTCCACAATGAGCAGTACTTC. It codes for CASSYQGGFHNEQYF.